This is a list of T cell receptor beta chains from one sample in a study of radiotherapy plus CTLA-4 blockade in lung cancer. Using immunoSEQ multiplex PCR, the repertoire was profiled, and TCRdb retains in-frame clones only, with some absent. The sample has 90,000 or so clones; 80% to 90% are singletons. This material consisted of peripheral blood, taken from a patient treated with radiotherapy plus ipilimumab. The receptors originated from a human donor with non-small cell lung cancer who had stable disease on radiotherapy plus ipilimumab. The CDR3 runs from the conserved cysteine through the conserved F or W. Fields, in order: V gene, D gene, J gene, clone size, CDR3 protein, CDR3 DNA. The D gene is left open where the match is weak. Some rows have no size entry. The others give once, few or many, or a class for an expanded clone.

V gene: TRBV7-9
D gene: -
J gene: TRBJ1-5
clone size: -
CDR3 protein: CASSGTGVNQPQHF
CDR3 DNA: TGTGCCAGCAGCGGTACGGGGGTTAATCAGCCCCAGCATTTT

V gene: TRBV20-1
D gene: -
J gene: TRBJ2-3
clone size: once
CDR3 protein: CSASSADTQYF
CDR3 DNA: TGCAGTGCTAGTTCAGCAGATACGCAGTATTTT

V gene: TRBV28
D gene: -
J gene: TRBJ1-5
clone size: -
CDR3 protein: CASSSLGTNQPQHF
CDR3 DNA: TGTGCCAGCAGTTCCCTCGGAACCAATCAGCCCCAGCATTTT

V gene: TRBV4-2
D gene: -
J gene: TRBJ1-5
clone size: -
CDR3 protein: CASSQESGGQPQHF
CDR3 DNA: TGTGCCAGCAGCCAAGAGTCAGGAGGGCAGCCCCAGCATTTT

V gene: TRBV14
D gene: TRBD2
J gene: TRBJ2-7
clone size: -
CDR3 protein: CASSPGTSGGLYEQYF
CDR3 DNA: TGTGCCAGCAGTCCCGGGACTAGCGGGGGCCTCTACGAGCAGTACTTC

V gene: TRBV2
D gene: -
J gene: TRBJ2-7
clone size: -
CDR3 protein: CASSVGGGLYEQYF
CDR3 DNA: TGTGCCAGCAGTGTTGGCGGGGGCCTCTACGAGCAGTACTTC

V gene: TRBV19
D gene: -
J gene: TRBJ1-4
clone size: -
CDR3 protein: CASSVRENEEKLFF
CDR3 DNA: TGTGCCAGTAGCGTCAGGGAGAACGAAGAAAAACTGTTTTTT

V gene: TRBV28
D gene: -
J gene: TRBJ2-7
clone size: few
CDR3 protein: CASRGAISYEQYF
CDR3 DNA: TGTGCCAGCAGGGGGGCGATATCCTACGAGCAGTACTTC

V gene: TRBV6-9
D gene: -
J gene: TRBJ2-1
clone size: -
CDR3 protein: CASSYSTGLARDEQFF
CDR3 DNA: TGTGCCAGCAGTTATTCGACGGGCCTAGCGCGCGATGAGCAGTTCTTC

V gene: TRBV5-6
D gene: TRBD1
J gene: TRBJ1-2
clone size: -
CDR3 protein: CASSPGTGKGAYGYTF
CDR3 DNA: TGTGCCAGCAGCCCCGGGACAGGGAAGGGGGCCTATGGCTACACCTTC

V gene: TRBV6-9
D gene: TRBD2
J gene: TRBJ2-7
clone size: few
CDR3 protein: CASTLAGPGGEQYF
CDR3 DNA: TGTGCCAGCACCCTCGCCGGGCCGGGGGGAGAGCAGTACTTC

V gene: TRBV7-9
D gene: TRBD2
J gene: TRBJ2-7
clone size: -
CDR3 protein: CASSPILAAYYEQYF
CDR3 DNA: TGTGCCAGCAGCCCCATTCTAGCGGCCTACTACGAGCAGTACTTC

V gene: TRBV15
D gene: -
J gene: TRBJ2-4
clone size: -
CDR3 protein: CATSRDSGLGDIQYF
CDR3 DNA: TGTGCCACCAGCAGAGATTCGGGCCTTGGAGACATTCAGTACTTC

V gene: TRBV19
D gene: TRBD1
J gene: TRBJ1-1
clone size: -
CDR3 protein: CASSWQGGTEAFF
CDR3 DNA: TGTGCCAGTAGTTGGCAGGGGGGAACTGAAGCTTTCTTT

V gene: TRBV21-1
D gene: -
J gene: TRBJ1-5
clone size: -
CDR3 protein: CASSKHRLSNQPQHF
CDR3 DNA: TGTGCCAGCAGCAAACATAGGCTTAGCAATCAGCCCCAGCATTTT

V gene: TRBV30
D gene: TRBD1
J gene: TRBJ1-2
clone size: -
CDR3 protein: CAWTSGGQGNYGYTF
CDR3 DNA: TGTGCCTGGACCTCAGGGGGTCAGGGTAACTATGGCTACACCTTC

V gene: TRBV5-1
D gene: TRBD1
J gene: TRBJ1-2
clone size: once
CDR3 protein: CASSPGGQGAYGYTF
CDR3 DNA: TGCGCCAGCAGCCCTGGCGGACAGGGGGCCTATGGCTACACCTTC

V gene: TRBV5-1
D gene: -
J gene: TRBJ2-7
clone size: once
CDR3 protein: CASSLVDARVEQYF
CDR3 DNA: TGCGCCAGCAGCTTGGTGGACGCCCGTGTCGAGCAGTACTTC

V gene: TRBV6-1
D gene: -
J gene: TRBJ1-1
clone size: -
CDR3 protein: CASSEARGSRGTEAFF
CDR3 DNA: TGTGCCAGCAGTGAGGCTAGAGGTAGTCGGGGCACTGAAGCTTTCTTT

V gene: TRBV7-6
D gene: -
J gene: TRBJ2-3
clone size: few
CDR3 protein: CASSLRGSGTQYF
CDR3 DNA: TGTGCCAGCAGCTTAAGGGGCTCGGGTACGCAGTATTTT

V gene: TRBV6-1
D gene: -
J gene: TRBJ2-7
clone size: -
CDR3 protein: CASSDAPSYEQYF
CDR3 DNA: TGTGCCAGCAGTGATGCGCCCTCCTACGAGCAGTACTTC

V gene: TRBV18
D gene: -
J gene: TRBJ1-5
clone size: -
CDR3 protein: CASSPPRQDNQPQHF
CDR3 DNA: TGTGCCAGCTCACCACCTAGGCAGGACAATCAGCCCCAGCATTTT

V gene: TRBV6-1
D gene: TRBD2
J gene: TRBJ2-5
clone size: -
CDR3 protein: CASSELAGGQETQYF
CDR3 DNA: TGTGCCAGCAGTGAACTAGCGGGGGGGCAAGAGACCCAGTACTTC

V gene: TRBV29-1
D gene: -
J gene: TRBJ1-6
clone size: -
CDR3 protein: CSVGTDYNSPLHF
CDR3 DNA: TGCAGCGTTGGGACGGACTATAATTCACCCCTCCACTTT

V gene: TRBV27
D gene: TRBD1
J gene: TRBJ1-1
clone size: once
CDR3 protein: CASRPHRGENTEAFF
CDR3 DNA: TGTGCCAGCAGGCCCCACAGGGGAGAGAACACTGAAGCTTTCTTT

V gene: TRBV7-9
D gene: -
J gene: TRBJ1-1
clone size: -
CDR3 protein: CASSLSRARGTEAFF
CDR3 DNA: TGTGCCAGCAGCTTATCGCGGGCGCGTGGCACTGAAGCTTTCTTT

V gene: TRBV11-2
D gene: -
J gene: TRBJ1-2
clone size: few
CDR3 protein: CASSLRGADYGYTF
CDR3 DNA: TGTGCCAGCAGCTTGAGGGGGGCGGACTATGGCTACACCTTC

V gene: TRBV29-1
D gene: TRBD1
J gene: TRBJ2-3
clone size: -
CDR3 protein: CSVVGDSKNTQYF
CDR3 DNA: TGCAGCGTTGTTGGGGACAGCAAAAATACGCAGTATTTT

V gene: TRBV5-4
D gene: TRBD2
J gene: TRBJ2-1
clone size: -
CDR3 protein: CASRAGLAGGSEQFF
CDR3 DNA: TGTGCCAGCAGGGCTGGACTAGCGGGGGGCTCTGAGCAGTTCTTC

V gene: TRBV9
D gene: -
J gene: TRBJ2-7
clone size: -
CDR3 protein: CASSGLRDGSSYEQYF
CDR3 DNA: TGTGCCAGCAGCGGACTCCGGGACGGAAGCTCCTACGAGCAGTACTTC

V gene: TRBV5-5
D gene: -
J gene: TRBJ2-1
clone size: -
CDR3 protein: CASSLYEGGRNEQFF
CDR3 DNA: TGTGCCAGCAGCTTGTATGAGGGGGGGCGCAATGAGCAGTTCTTC

V gene: TRBV6-1
D gene: -
J gene: TRBJ2-5
clone size: -
CDR3 protein: CASSEAGRFQETQYF
CDR3 DNA: TGTGCCAGCAGTGAAGCTGGGAGGTTCCAAGAGACCCAGTACTTC